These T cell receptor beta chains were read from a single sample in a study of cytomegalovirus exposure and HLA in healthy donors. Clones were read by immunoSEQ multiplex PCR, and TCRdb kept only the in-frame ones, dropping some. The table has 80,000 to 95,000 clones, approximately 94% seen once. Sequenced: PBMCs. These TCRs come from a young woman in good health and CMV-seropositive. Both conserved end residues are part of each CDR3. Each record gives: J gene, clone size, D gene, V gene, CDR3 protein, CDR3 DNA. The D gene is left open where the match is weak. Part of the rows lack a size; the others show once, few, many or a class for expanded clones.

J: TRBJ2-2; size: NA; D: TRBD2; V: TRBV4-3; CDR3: CASSQDAGGSTGELFF; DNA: TGCGCCAGCAGCCAAGATGCGGGAGGTTCCACCGGGGAGCTGTTTTTT
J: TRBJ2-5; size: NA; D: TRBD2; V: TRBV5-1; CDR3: CASTPMRGNEQETQYF; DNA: TGCGCCAGCACACCGATGCGGGGGAACGAACAAGAGACCCAGTACTTC
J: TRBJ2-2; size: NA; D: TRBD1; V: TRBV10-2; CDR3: CASQDPGTGTGELFF; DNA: TGCGCCAGCCAAGACCCCGGGACAGGGACCGGGGAGCTGTTTTTT
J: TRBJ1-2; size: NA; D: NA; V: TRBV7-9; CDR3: CASSPGQNYGYTF; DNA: TGTGCCAGCAGCCCGGGACAAAACTATGGCTACACCTTC
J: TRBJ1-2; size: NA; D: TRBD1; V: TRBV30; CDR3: CAWNNPGQGNYGYTF; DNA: TGTGCCTGGAACAACCCGGGACAGGGGAACTATGGCTACACCTTC
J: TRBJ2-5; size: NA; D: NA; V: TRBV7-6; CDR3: CASSLGLIQETQYF; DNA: TGTGCCAGCAGCTTGGGACTTATCCAAGAGACCCAGTACTTC
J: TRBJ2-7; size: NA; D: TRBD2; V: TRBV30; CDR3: CAWSGLAGHSGEQYF; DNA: TGTGCCTGGAGCGGACTAGCGGGTCATTCGGGAGAGCAGTACTTC
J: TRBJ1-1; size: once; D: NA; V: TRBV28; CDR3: CAGRGSGVGTEAFF; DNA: TGTGCCGGGAGGGGTTCCGGGGTGGGCACTGAAGCTTTCTTT
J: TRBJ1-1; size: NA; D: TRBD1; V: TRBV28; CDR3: CASSLRGGEGGSTEAFF; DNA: TGTGCCAGCAGTTTACGAGGCGGCGAAGGGGGCTCAACTGAAGCTTTCTTT
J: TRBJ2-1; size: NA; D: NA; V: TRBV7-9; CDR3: CASSSDWDSYNEQFF; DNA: TGTGCCAGCAGCTCGGACTGGGACTCCTACAATGAGCAGTTCTTC
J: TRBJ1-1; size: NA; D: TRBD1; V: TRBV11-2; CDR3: CASSKSPGQVKNTEAFF; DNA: TGTGCCAGCAGCAAATCCCCGGGACAGGTAAAGAACACTGAAGCTTTCTTT
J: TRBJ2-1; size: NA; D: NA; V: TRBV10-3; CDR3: CATRTTGEEQFF; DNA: TGTGCCACAAGGACTACTGGGGAGGAGCAGTTCTTC
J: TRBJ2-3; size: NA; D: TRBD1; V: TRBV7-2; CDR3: CASTFRQGNEDTQYF; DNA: TGTGCCAGCACCTTCAGACAGGGGAATGAAGATACGCAGTATTTT
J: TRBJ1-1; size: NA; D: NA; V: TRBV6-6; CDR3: CASSRGWGGTEAFF; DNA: TGTGCCAGCAGCCGTGGATGGGGGGGCACTGAAGCTTTCTTT
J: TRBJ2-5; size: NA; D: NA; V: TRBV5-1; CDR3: CASSLQGQGLETQYF; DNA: TGCGCCAGCAGCTTGCAGGGGCAAGGACTGGAGACCCAGTACTTC
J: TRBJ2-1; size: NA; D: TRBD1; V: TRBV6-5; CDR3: CASRTDRGSPGEQFF; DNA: TGTGCCAGCAGAACGGACAGGGGTTCTCCCGGTGAGCAGTTCTTC
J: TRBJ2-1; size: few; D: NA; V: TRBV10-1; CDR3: CASSASRRDEQFF; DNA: TGCGCCAGCAGTGCGAGTCGTCGGGATGAGCAGTTCTTC
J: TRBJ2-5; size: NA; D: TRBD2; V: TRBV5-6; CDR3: CASSLVGLPSGREETQYF; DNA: TGTGCCAGCAGCTTAGTGGGACTTCCTAGCGGGAGGGAAGAGACCCAGTACTTC
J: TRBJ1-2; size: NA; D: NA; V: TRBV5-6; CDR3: CASSLGQSNYGYTF; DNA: TGTGCCAGCAGCTTGGGACAGAGCAACTATGGCTACACCTTC
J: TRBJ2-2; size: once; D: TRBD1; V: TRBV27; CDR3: CASRGTAHRELFF; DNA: TGTGCCAGCAGAGGGACAGCCCACCGGGAGCTGTTTTTT
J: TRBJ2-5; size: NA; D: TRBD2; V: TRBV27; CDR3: CASNSGRSTETQYF; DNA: TGTGCCAGCAATAGCGGGAGGTCCACGGAGACCCAGTACTTC
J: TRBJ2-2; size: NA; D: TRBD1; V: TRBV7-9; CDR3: CASSLGRGFSSGELFF; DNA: TGTGCCAGCAGCTTGGGCAGGGGGTTCTCGTCCGGGGAGCTGTTTTTT